The 3 T cell receptor beta chains given below trace back to one sample, sequenced in a study of siplizumab effects on memory and regulatory T cells. Sequencing used immunoSEQ multiplex PCR; TCRdb keeps in-frame clones, though not all of them. Among more than 90,000 clones, roughly 94% were seen once, and the ten largest hold approximately 1.4%. The sample comprised non-Treg CD4+ T cells sorted from blood. The receptors derive from a human donor in good health.

This chain uses TRBV14 with TRBJ2-2, with 14 bases fitting TRBD2. The J segment lost 8 bases and the V segment lost 5 bases, leaving 4 bases of the junction unmatched. Germline lookup yields CDR1 SGHDN and CDR2 FVKESK. CDR3 length equals 15 residues. The CDR3 here is CASSGGLAGGGELFF. In nucleotides, the CDR3 is TGTGCCAGCAGCGGAGGACTAGCGGGAGGAGGGGAGCTGTTTTTT.

V gene TRBV6-5 combines with J gene TRBJ2-6; no definite D call. Germline CDR1 reads MNHEY; CDR2 reads SVGAGI. This CDR3 is 16 amino acids long. V lost 0 bases and J lost 0, with 6 bases in between. Written as DNA, the CDR3 is TGTGCCAGCAGTTACTCGCTGGGCTCTGGGGCCAACGTCCTGACTTTC. As protein: CASSYSLGSGANVLTF.

This chain links TRBV28 with TRBJ2-2; D is ambiguous. The CDR3 covers 14 residues. Germline-derived CDR1 and CDR2 are MDHEN and SYDVKM. Trimming pared 7 bases from V and 0 bases from J, leaving 9 bases between. This CDR3 reads CASTPSTNTGELFF. The CDR3 nucleotides read TGTGCCAGCACCCCCTCTACGAACACCGGGGAGCTGTTTTTT. The full variable domain, in which reference TRBV28 and TRBJ2-2 provide the parts outside the CDR3, is DVKVTQSSRYLVKRTGEKVFLECVQDMDHENMFWYRQDPGLGLRLIYFSYDVKMKEKGDIPEGYSVSREKKERFSLILESASTNQTSMYLCASTPSTNTGELFFGEGSRLTVL.